This TCR beta chain was documented in a study of T cells in Graves' hyperthyroidism and ophthalmopathy. Template material for amplifying TCR beta CDR3 regions consisted of RNA transcripts. HTBI primers were the set used in a first-round RT-PCR of the TCR CDR3. One entry per CDR3 protein results from TCRdb running MiXCR on the multiplex PCR reads. The sample comprises hundreds of thousands of distinct CDR3 sequences, roughly 14% of which are singletons, and over 10% rests with the top ten. Study outcomes and limitations: By a 13 V-J model, ophthalmopathy was set apart from stable hyperthyroidism.

This clonotype has more than one count but fewer than ten. Its antigen remains unidentified. Germline CDR1 is MNHEY and CDR2 is SMNVEV (reference sequence). Trimming took 3 bases from V and 2 from J, leaving 10 bases between them. The length of the CDR3 is 14 residues. Exclusions: uncontrolled infection, other autoimmune disease, pregnancy, lactation. Sequencing was performed on blood. The sequence derives from a man between 18 and 35 years old with Graves' ophthalmopathy. The chain links TRBV27 to TRBJ1-2, with D unclear. The CDR3 DNA reads as TGTGCCAGCAGTTTGCGAGCGATAAACTATGGCTACACCTTC. Amino acids: CASSLRAINYGYTF.